This TCR beta chain was recorded in a study of cytomegalovirus exposure and HLA in healthy donors. Findings and limits, study-wide: Researchers left out some V segments, among them TRBV6-2 and TRBV6-3, as indistinguishable.

With 60 Vbeta and 13 Jbeta primers, the PCR was carried out. This table comes from immunoSEQ multiplex PCR, and its TCRdb copy is limited to in-frame clones, with some not included. Among over 150,000 clones, 60% to 85% were seen once, and the ten largest hold 2.5% to 3.5%. A note on this clone: Antigen: not known.

The germline gives CDR1 SGDLS, CDR2 YYNGEE. Trimming took 0 bases from V and 1 from J, leaving 5 bases between them. This CDR3 region has 14 residues. Sequenced sample: PBMCs. The source is a male donor in good health and CMV-seronegative. This chain joins TRBV9 and TRBJ1-3; D call uncertain. The CDR3 here is CASSVGQSGNTIYF. CDR3 in DNA: TGTGCCAGCAGCGTAGGTCAGTCTGGAAACACCATATATTTT.